This entry concerns a single TCR beta chain. Its target is not known. These data come from a study of ipilimumab plus nivolumab after autologous stem cell transplantation. Study-level information: A median of roughly 8 nivolumab and about 5 ipilimumab doses were given. Study observations and caveats: The authors say TCR, Treg and microbiome findings warrant further study.

The germline V gene encodes CDR1 SGHRS and CDR2 YFSETQ. V was pared by 0 bases and J by 0 bases, with 7 bases between. The CDR3 consists of 15 residues. Patients got ipilimumab 1 mg/kg beginning 14 to 28 days post-transplant. TCRdb's table, derived via immunoSEQ multiplex PCR, lists solely in-frame clones and lacks some. The sample has about 84,000 clones, over 80% seen once; the top ten hold approximately 2.2%. This chain uses TRBV5-1 with TRBJ2-1; D may match TRBD1 or TRBD2 (5 bases each). The clonotype was recovered from a male donor with diffuse large B-cell lymphoma. The starting material was PBMCs, obtained in a trial of ipilimumab plus nivolumab as post-transplant consolidation. CDR3 DNA: TGCGCCAGCAGCTTGGGAGGGGCCTCCTACAATGAGCAGTTCTTC. Its protein is CASSLGGASYNEQFF. The whole variable domain, remainder taken from reference TRBV5-1 and TRBJ2-1, is KAGVTQTPRYLIKTRGQQVTLSCSPISGHRSVSWYQQTPGQGLQFLFEYFSETQRNKGNFPGRFSGRQFSNSRSEMNVSTLELGDSALYLCASSLGGASYNEQFFGPGTRLTVL.